This T cell receptor beta chain was captured in a study of T cells in localized non-small cell lung cancer. The study's findings and limits: Heterogeneity remains possible because sequencing was limited to only one tumor region. Out of the top 100 tumor clones, a median around 50 were seen in adjacent lung. Tumor showed lower T cell clonality than uninvolved adjacent lung, where it was highest. Longer overall survival was linked to higher blood T cell density.

Clones were sequenced by immunoSEQ multiplex PCR, and TCRdb holds only the in-frame ones, with some missing. The sample yields about 23,000 clones, approximately 89% seen once. Of note for this clone: Its antigen is not identified.

This CDR3 region has 16 residues. Germline V gene lookup returns CDR1 MNHEY and CDR2 SVGAGI. The V segment lost 2 bases and the J segment 6 bases; nucleotides outside the gene matches: 9. This receptor was identified in a woman aged 40-69 years with stage III lung adenocarcinoma. The chain joins TRBV6-5 to TRBJ1-3, with 8 bases aligning to TRBD1. This specimen consisted of peripheral blood mononuclear cells, obtained before any cancer treatment. The CDR3 DNA is TGTGCCAGCAGTTACAGCGGGCAGGGGGCTGTAAACACCATATATTTT. The encoded protein is CASSYSGQGAVNTIYF.